The 14 T cell receptor beta chains below all came from one sample that was sequenced in a study of CD8 T cell repertoires and HIV-1 epitope variants (dated by TCRdb to 2020 to 2021). The library was generated by the immunoSEQ multiplex PCR assay. The source is immuneACCESS, and TCRdb retained only in-frame sequences with V and J called. Part of the clones is not carried over; for the studies checked, unresolved V genes explain less than half of this, and the remainder is unexplained. Within this sample are approximately 5,000 clones, with around 68% of them counted one time only. 42% of the sample rests with the top ten. No cognate antigen is known for these TCRs. Sequenced sample: cultured CD8+ T cells derived from PBMCs. Receptors originate from a male donor with HIV.

V and J are TRBV28 and TRBJ2-1; perhaps D is TRBD1 or TRBD2 (6 bases each). The CDR3 extends over 16 amino acids. With 4 bases removed from V and 2 bases from J, the gap between germline ends came to 15 bases. Per germline, CDR1 MDHEN and CDR2 SYDVKM. The CDR3 loop reads CASSSPLGGPYNEQFF. CDR3 in DNA: TGTGCCAGCAGTTCTCCCCTGGGGGGCCCCTACAATGAGCAGTTCTTC. Full variable domain (outside the CDR3, taken from reference TRBV28 and TRBJ2-1): DVKVTQSSRYLVKRTGEKVFLECVQDMDHENMFWYRQDPGLGLRLIYFSYDVKMKEKGDIPEGYSVSREKKERFSLILESASTNQTSMYLCASSSPLGGPYNEQFFGPGTRLTVL.

CDR3 DNA: TGTGCCAGCAGTGTTCAGAGCTACGAGCAGTACTTC. It yields the protein CASSVQSYEQYF. The chain carries TRBV2 and TRBJ2-7, with D unclear. Trimming stripped 4 bases from V and 3 bases from J, with 7 bases between. Per germline, CDR1 SNHLY and CDR2 FYNNEI. The length of the CDR3 is 12 residues.

The chain has TRBV11-3 and TRBJ2-3, with TRBD2 matching over 10 bases. The CDR3 extends over 15 amino acids. CDR1 SGHNT and CDR2 YENEEA come from the germline V gene. Losses at the gene ends were 5 bases for V and 2 bases for J; bases not matched to a gene: 4. This CDR3 reads CASSRAGGDTDTQYF. The CDR3 bases are TGTGCCAGCAGCCGAGCGGGAGGGGACACAGATACGCAGTATTTT.

The V and J genes are TRBV5-6 and TRBJ2-4; the D gene is possibly TRBD1 (5 bases). The CDR3 is 16 amino acids. Germline lookup yields CDR1 SGHDT and CDR2 YYEEEE. The germline V and J ends were trimmed by 0 bases and 0 bases, with 10 bases remaining between them. The CDR3 DNA is TGTGCCAGCAGCTTGGCTCAGGGTAGAGCCAAAAACATTCAGTACTTC. This sequence encodes CASSLAQGRAKNIQYF.

The rearrangement links TRBV28 to TRBJ2-7; tentative D call: TRBD1 (6 bases). The length of the CDR3 is 17 residues. Germline V gene data show CDR1 as MDHEN and CDR2 as SYDVKM. Trimming removed 5 bases at V and 2 bases at J, with 22 bases between. Written as DNA, the CDR3 is TGTGCCAGCAGTCCGGATCGGGACACCTTAGTCCCCTACGAGCAGTACTTC. This codes for CASSPDRDTLVPYEQYF.

A few counts support this clone. The V and J genes are TRBV29-1 and TRBJ2-7, with 13 nucleotides matching TRBD2. From germline, CDR1 is SQVTM and CDR2 ANQGSEA. V shed 6 bases, J shed 5 bases, and the junction held 4 bases outside the gene matches. The CDR3 is made up of 13 amino acids. The CDR3 DNA reads TGCAGCGTCGCCGGACTAGCGGGAGACGAGCAGTACTTC. This codes for CSVAGLAGDEQYF.

This chain joins TRBV6-5 and TRBJ2-4, with 7 bases matching TRBD1. The CDR3 runs 14 residues. V gave up 7 bases and J gave up 1 base; unmatched junction bases: 4. Germline V gives CDR1 MNHEY, CDR2 SVGAGI. CDR3 DNA: TGTGCCAGCACTGACAGGGAGGCCAAAAACATTCAGTACTTC. This encodes CASTDREAKNIQYF.

The chain couples TRBV28 to TRBJ2-1; 7 bases match TRBD2. J gave up 7 bases and V 7 bases, and 13 bases lay outside the gene matches. CDR1 and CDR2 from the germline V gene are MDHEN and SYDVKM. The CDR3 is 15 amino acids. The CDR3 DNA follows: TGTGCCAGCAACCTACCCTCGGATAGCGGGAATGAGCAGTTCTTC. Its translation is CASNLPSDSGNEQFF. Full variable domain (outside the CDR3, taken from reference TRBV28 and TRBJ2-1): DVKVTQSSRYLVKRTGEKVFLECVQDMDHENMFWYRQDPGLGLRLIYFSYDVKMKEKGDIPEGYSVSREKKERFSLILESASTNQTSMYLCASNLPSDSGNEQFFGPGTRLTVL.

This clone was observed a handful of times. CDR3: CASSLEGGDRTYEQYF. CDR3 in DNA: TGTGCCAGCAGCTTAGAAGGGGGGGACAGGACCTACGAGCAGTACTTC. This chain uses TRBV7-9 with TRBJ2-7, with D perhaps TRBD1 (8 bases). Trimming left V 1 base short and J 2 bases short, with 15 bases between. Germline-derived CDR1 and CDR2 are SEHNR and FQNEAQ (reference sequence). The CDR3 totals 16 residues.

The V and J genes are TRBV2 and TRBJ1-2; possibly TRBD1 for D (6 bases). The germline V gene has CDR1 SNHLY and CDR2 FYNNEI. The CDR3 totals 13 residues. V lost 4 bases and J lost 8, with 14 bases in between. The CDR3 coding sequence is TGTGCCAGCAGTGCCTGGGGGACAAGCGGCTACACCTTC. Encoded protein: CASSAWGTSGYTF.

The table lists this clone with a count of one. The gene calls are TRBV10-3 and TRBJ2-5; a weak D match, TRBD1 (5 bases). This CDR3 spans 15 amino acids. Germline V gene data show CDR1 as ENHRY and CDR2 as SYGVKD. V was trimmed by 3 bases and J by 0 bases, leaving 11 bases between them. The CDR3 loop reads CAISDRRQYQETQYF. The CDR3 nucleotides read TGTGCCATCAGTGACCGACGACAGTACCAAGAGACCCAGTACTTC.

This chain links TRBV2 with TRBJ2-5, with 13 bases identical to TRBD2. CDR1 is SNHLY and CDR2 is FYNNEI in the germline V gene. This CDR3 comprises 17 residues. The V gene end was trimmed by 6 bases and the J gene end by 1 base; junction bases not matched to a gene: 8. CDR3 in DNA: TGTGCCAGCAGGGCCCTTCGGACTAGCGGGGGCCAAGAGACCCAGTACTTC. It encodes CASRALRTSGGQETQYF.

The J gene is TRBJ2-1, the V gene TRBV29-1; the D is unclear. Germline V lookup: CDR1 SQVTM, CDR2 ANQGSEA. The V gene lost 1 base and the J gene lost 8 bases, with 12 bases spanning the gap. This CDR3 is built from 13 residues. CDR3: CSVEGVTNYEQFF. The DNA of the CDR3 is TGCAGCGTTGAAGGAGTCACAAACTATGAGCAGTTCTTC.

The chain uses TRBV30 and TRBJ2-2; 10 bases match TRBD1. Germline trimming cut 1 base from V and 5 bases from J; bases unmatched to any gene: 13. The CDR3 contains 18 residues. In germline, CDR1 is GTSNPN, CDR2 SVGIG (reference sequence). CDR3 sequence reads: CAWSAFGVPGQGTGELFF. In nucleotides, the CDR3 is TGTGCCTGGAGTGCGTTCGGGGTCCCGGGACAGGGGACCGGGGAGCTGTTTTTT. Complete variable domain (other parts from reference TRBV30 and TRBJ2-2): SQTIHQWPATLVQPVGSPLSLECTVEGTSNPNLYWYRQAAGRGLQLLFYSVGIGQISSEVPQNLSASRPQDRQFILSSKKLLLSDSGFYLCAWSAFGVPGQGTGELFFGEGSRLTVL.